A selection of T cell receptor beta chains follows, all from one sample in a study of blood T cell repertoires in COVID-19. The method was immunoSEQ multiplex PCR; TCRdb's version includes in-frame clones alone and lacks a portion of them. The sample yields more than 55,000 clones, about four fifths seen once. Sequencing input: peripheral blood. The receptors come from a woman over 75 with acute or convalescent COVID-19. CDR3s include the opening cysteine and the closing phenylalanine or tryptophan. The D gene is left open where the match is weak. Only part of the rows carry a size: once, few, many, or a class if the clone is expanded.

J: TRBJ1-2; size: few; V: TRBV9; D: NA; DNA: TGTGCCAGCACCAGGGTGGACTATGGCTACACCTTC; CDR3: CASTRVDYGYTF
J: TRBJ2-7; size: NA; V: TRBV13; D: TRBD2; DNA: TGTGCCAGCAGCCGACCGAGCGGGGGGGAGCAGTACTTC; CDR3: CASSRPSGGEQYF
J: TRBJ2-1; size: NA; V: TRBV9; D: NA; DNA: TGTGCCAGCAGCGTAGGCGCGGGGTCCTACAATGAGCAGTTCTTC; CDR3: CASSVGAGSYNEQFF
J: TRBJ1-2; size: NA; V: TRBV2; D: TRBD1; DNA: TGTGCCAGCAGGGGACAGACTCCTAACTATGGCTACACCTTC; CDR3: CASRGQTPNYGYTF
J: TRBJ1-1; size: NA; V: TRBV6-5; D: NA; DNA: TGTGCCAGCAGTTACGAAGCGGGCAGTGAAGCTTTCTTT; CDR3: CASSYEAGSEAFF
J: TRBJ1-5; size: NA; V: TRBV3-1/TRBV3-2; D: NA; DNA: TGTGCCAGCAGCCAAGGTGCGGGGGCCGGGCAGCCCCAGCATTTT; CDR3: CASSQGAGAGQPQHF
J: TRBJ1-1; size: NA; V: TRBV4-1; D: TRBD1; DNA: TGCGCCAGCAGCCGGGGACAGACCAACACTGAAGCTTTCTTT; CDR3: CASSRGQTNTEAFF
J: TRBJ2-2; size: NA; V: TRBV9; D: NA; DNA: TGTGCCAGCAGCGGCGACAGAGGTTTTAATATCGCCGGGGAGCTGTTTTTT; CDR3: CASSGDRGFNIAGELFF
J: TRBJ1-1; size: NA; V: TRBV18; D: NA; DNA: TGTGCCAGCTCACCACGTCAGGGAACGTACACTGAAGCTTTCTTT; CDR3: CASSPRQGTYTEAFF
J: TRBJ1-1; size: NA; V: TRBV5-4; D: NA; DNA: TGTGCCAGCCGTCCAAATGAGATACGGAACACTGAAGCTTTCTTT; CDR3: CASRPNEIRNTEAFF
J: TRBJ1-1; size: few; V: TRBV29-1; D: NA; DNA: TGCAGCGTTGAGGGCAGTCTGAACACTGAAGCTTTCTTT; CDR3: CSVEGSLNTEAFF
J: TRBJ2-1; size: NA; V: TRBV5-1; D: TRBD1; DNA: TGCGCCAGCAGCTCCCTCCCGGGACAGGGGATTGATGAGCAGTTCTTC; CDR3: CASSSLPGQGIDEQFF
J: TRBJ2-3; size: once; V: TRBV15; D: TRBD2; DNA: TGTGCCACCAGCAGAGGTAGCGGGGGGGTCTCGCATACGCAGTATTTT; CDR3: CATSRGSGGVSHTQYF
J: TRBJ2-3; size: NA; V: TRBV5-1; D: TRBD2; DNA: TGCGCCAGCAGCCCGACGGCTAGCGGGTCTAGCACAGATACGCAGTATTTT; CDR3: CASSPTASGSSTDTQYF
J: TRBJ2-5; size: NA; V: TRBV19; D: NA; DNA: TGTGCCAGTAGTATAGGTAGAGGCCAAGAGACCCAGTACTTC; CDR3: CASSIGRGQETQYF
J: TRBJ2-2; size: NA; V: TRBV11-2; D: TRBD1; DNA: TGTGCCAGCAGACCCGGGACAGGGAGTACCGGGGAGCTGTTTTTT; CDR3: CASRPGTGSTGELFF
J: TRBJ1-5; size: NA; V: TRBV19; D: NA; DNA: TGTGCCAGTACCCCGAGACCCGGAGGGGCCTATAGCAATCAGCCCCAGCATTTT; CDR3: CASTPRPGGAYSNQPQHF
J: TRBJ2-1; size: NA; V: TRBV11-2; D: TRBD2; DNA: TGTGCCAGCAGCTTACCCAGCGGGACTTACAATGAGCAGTTCTTC; CDR3: CASSLPSGTYNEQFF
J: TRBJ1-2; size: NA; V: TRBV5-1; D: TRBD1; DNA: TGCGCCAGCAGCGATCCGACAGGGCTCTATGGCTACACCTTC; CDR3: CASSDPTGLYGYTF
J: TRBJ2-7; size: few; V: TRBV21-1; D: NA; DNA: TGTGCCAGCAGCGGAAAAGACAGGGAAGTCTTCTACGAGCAGTACTTC; CDR3: CASSGKDREVFYEQYF
J: TRBJ2-7; size: few; V: TRBV7-8; D: NA; DNA: TGTGCCAGCAGCACAACGGGCGAGCAGTACTTC; CDR3: CASSTTGEQYF
J: TRBJ1-1; size: NA; V: TRBV6-5; D: NA; DNA: TGTGCCAGCAGCGGGAGTCGCAGGGTGAACACTGAAGCTTTCTTT; CDR3: CASSGSRRVNTEAFF
J: TRBJ1-6; size: NA; V: TRBV27; D: TRBD1; DNA: TGTGCCAGCGGCTCACAGGGGGCTTTTTCACCCCTCCACTTT; CDR3: CASGSQGAFSPLHF
J: TRBJ1-2; size: NA; V: TRBV5-6; D: TRBD1; DNA: TGTGCCAGCAGCTTGGATCCAACCGGGACAGCTAACTATGGCTACACCTTC; CDR3: CASSLDPTGTANYGYTF
J: TRBJ2-3; size: NA; V: TRBV15; D: NA; DNA: TGTGCCACCAGCGTTAGAGATACGCAGTATTTT; CDR3: CATSVRDTQYF
J: TRBJ1-2; size: NA; V: TRBV9; D: NA; DNA: TGTGCCAGCACTTGGGGAGGTAACTATGGCTACACCTTC; CDR3: CASTWGGNYGYTF
J: TRBJ2-7; size: NA; V: TRBV7-9; D: NA; DNA: TGTGCCAGCAGCTGGCCCCGGGGGGAGCAGTACTTC; CDR3: CASSWPRGEQYF
J: TRBJ2-1; size: NA; V: TRBV5-1; D: TRBD1; DNA: TGCGCCAGCAGCTCCCCGGACAGGGGGGTAAATGAGCAGTTCTTC; CDR3: CASSSPDRGVNEQFF
J: TRBJ2-2; size: NA; V: TRBV19; D: NA; DNA: TGTGCCAGTAGTGGGGCGGGATCTAGGCCCGGGGAGCTGTTTTTT; CDR3: CASSGAGSRPGELFF
J: TRBJ2-5; size: NA; V: TRBV19; D: TRBD2; DNA: TGTGCCAGTAGTACGGGACTAGCGGAAATCCAAGAGACCCAGTACTTC; CDR3: CASSTGLAEIQETQYF
J: TRBJ2-7; size: NA; V: TRBV12-3/TRBV12-4; D: NA; DNA: TGTGCCAGCAGTTCTTACTACGAGCAGTACTTC; CDR3: CASSSYYEQYF
J: TRBJ2-1; size: NA; V: TRBV5-5; D: NA; DNA: TGTGCCAGCAGCTTGGCGGTAAGCTCCTACAATGAGCAGTTCTTC; CDR3: CASSLAVSSYNEQFF
J: TRBJ1-6; size: few; V: TRBV5-1; D: NA; DNA: TGCGCCAGCAGCTTGGGGGACACCCTCTATAATTCACCCCTCCACTTT; CDR3: CASSLGDTLYNSPLHF
J: TRBJ1-1; size: once; V: TRBV27; D: NA; DNA: TGTGCCAGCAGTTTTAATACAGGAATGAACACTGAAGCTTTCTTT; CDR3: CASSFNTGMNTEAFF
J: TRBJ2-2; size: NA; V: TRBV3-1/TRBV3-2; D: NA; DNA: TGTGCCAGCAGCCAACGGGAGATCGGCGGGGAGCTGTTTTTT; CDR3: CASSQREIGGELFF
J: TRBJ2-1; size: NA; V: TRBV3-1/TRBV3-2; D: NA; DNA: TGTGCCAGCAGCCATGGTTTAACTCATTACAATGAGCAGTTCTTC; CDR3: CASSHGLTHYNEQFF
J: TRBJ1-2; size: NA; V: TRBV9; D: TRBD1; DNA: TGTGCCAGCAGCGTAGGCTCGACAGGGTCCTATGGCTACACCTTC; CDR3: CASSVGSTGSYGYTF
J: TRBJ2-1; size: NA; V: TRBV7-8; D: NA; DNA: TGTGCCAGCAGCTTAGCGATTACCACAGGCCCATTCTTC; CDR3: CASSLAITTGPFF
J: TRBJ1-1; size: NA; V: TRBV7-8; D: TRBD1; DNA: TGTGCCAGCAGCGCGAGGGGGCGCGGAACTGAAGCTTTCTTT; CDR3: CASSARGRGTEAFF
J: TRBJ1-1; size: NA; V: TRBV3-1/TRBV3-2; D: NA; DNA: TGTGCCAGCAGCCAACCCCTTGGAGGGAGAGCTTTCTTT; CDR3: CASSQPLGGRAFF
J: TRBJ1-1; size: NA; V: TRBV25-1; D: NA; DNA: TGTGCCAGCAGTGAATGGGGCAGGGACACTGAAGCTTTCTTT; CDR3: CASSEWGRDTEAFF
J: TRBJ2-3; size: NA; V: TRBV4-1; D: NA; DNA: TGCGCCAGCAGCCAAGTTTCGGGGGGCACAGATACGCAGTATTTT; CDR3: CASSQVSGGTDTQYF
J: TRBJ2-2; size: NA; V: TRBV27; D: TRBD1; DNA: TGTGCCAGCAGCTTAACAGGGGGTCGAACCGGGGAGCTGTTTTTT; CDR3: CASSLTGGRTGELFF
J: TRBJ2-2; size: NA; V: TRBV10-3; D: NA; DNA: TGTGCCATCAGCGCGAACACCGGGGAGCTGTTTTTT; CDR3: CAISANTGELFF
J: TRBJ1-2; size: NA; V: TRBV10-3; D: TRBD1; DNA: TGTGCCATCAGTGAGTCGGTCGGAGGTGGACAGGGAAACTATGGCTACACCTTC; CDR3: CAISESVGGGQGNYGYTF
J: TRBJ2-3; size: NA; V: TRBV5-1; D: NA; DNA: TGCGCCAGCAGCTTGAACCGTGCGGAGACAGATACGCAGTATTTT; CDR3: CASSLNRAETDTQYF
J: TRBJ1-2; size: NA; V: TRBV5-1; D: TRBD1; DNA: TGCGCCAGCAGCTTCTCAGGGGGAGACTATGGCTACACCTTC; CDR3: CASSFSGGDYGYTF
J: TRBJ2-3; size: once; V: TRBV15; D: NA; DNA: TGTGCCACCAGCAGAGAGAGGGTCCCAGATACGCAGTATTTT; CDR3: CATSRERVPDTQYF